The 24 T cell receptor beta chains listed next were all sequenced from one sample in a study of T cells after yellow fever vaccination. TCRdb passed the 5' RACE reads through MiXCR, listing each CDR3 protein once. The table shows 500,000 to 650,000 distinct CDR3 sequences, with about a sixth occurring only once. The specimen comprised PBMCs, sampled around 5 days after the first yellow fever vaccination. These receptor sequences come from a man younger than 35 who received the YFV17D yellow fever vaccine.

A few counts support this clonotype. This chain joins TRBV20-1 and TRBJ2-5; 8 nucleotides align to TRBD2. The CDR3 consists of 13 residues. J gave up 5 bases and V 3 bases, and 5 bases lay outside the gene matches. Germline V gene lookup returns CDR1 DFQATT and CDR2 SNEGSKA (reference sequence). Here the CDR3 DNA reads TGCAGTGCTAGCGGGGGGGCTCGGGAGACCCAGTACTTC. This translates into CSASGGARETQYF.

This clonotype has more than one count but fewer than ten. The chain is built from TRBV7-9 and TRBJ2-1; a weak D match, TRBD2 (6 bases). This CDR3 spans 14 amino acids. Germline CDR1 reads SEHNR; CDR2 reads FQNEAQ (reference sequence). Trimming removed 3 bases from V and 6 bases from J, with 12 bases in between. In nucleotides, the CDR3 is TGTGCCAGCAGCTTTGGGGCGGGGATCAATGAGCAGTTCTTC. Protein product: CASSFGAGINEQFF.

V usage is TRBV15 and J usage is TRBJ1-5, with 9 bases lining up with TRBD1. Germline CDR1 LNHNV, CDR2 YYDKDF (reference sequence). Unmatched junction bases numbered 13, after V lost 1 base and J lost 3 bases. This CDR3 comprises 19 residues. This chain's CDR3 is CATSRGQGEINPPNQPQHF. The CDR3 coding sequence is TGTGCCACCAGCAGAGGACAGGGGGAGATTAATCCTCCCAATCAGCCCCAGCATTTT.

This clonotype was detected only a few times. The CDR3 protein is CSVRPTGLGNEQFF. CDR3 DNA: TGCAGCGTTCGTCCAACAGGGCTCGGCAATGAGCAGTTCTTC. The chain recombines TRBV29-1 with TRBJ2-1; D is perhaps TRBD1 (6 bases). Germline CDR1 and CDR2: SQVTM and ANQGSEA. V lost 5 bases and J 6 bases, leaving 17 bases between the germline ends. The CDR3 covers 14 residues.

The CDR3: CASSLRPQSVYEQYF. CDR3 in DNA: TGTGCCAGCAGTTTAAGACCACAGTCGGTCTACGAGCAGTACTTC. The V and J genes are TRBV12-3 or TRBV12-4 and TRBJ2-7; unclear D gene. V shed 2 bases and J shed 3 bases, with 14 bases lying between them. The CDR3 runs 15 residues.

V is TRBV9 and J is TRBJ2-3; 8 bases align to TRBD2. Germline assignment: CDR1 SGDLS and CDR2 YYNGEE. CDR3 length equals 16 residues. J was trimmed by 6 bases and V by 4 bases; bases with no gene match: 13. The CDR3 sequence is CASSSSRGGHGDTQYF. The CDR3 DNA follows: TGTGCCAGCAGCTCCAGCCGGGGGGGCCACGGGGATACGCAGTATTTT.

This clonotype came up a few times. V is TRBV6-1 and J is TRBJ2-1, with a weak D call TRBD1 (6 bases). V dropped 6 bases and J dropped 9 bases, with 15 bases sitting between them. The CDR3 sequence is 13 residues long. Germline lookup yields CDR1 MNHNS and CDR2 SASEGT. The CDR3 bases are TGTGCCAGCAGCAACCAGGGGAGTGGTGAGCAGTTCTTC. It translates to CASSNQGSGEQFF.

The V gene is TRBV6-1, the J gene TRBJ2-2, with a weak D call TRBD1 (7 bases). CDR1 is MNHNS and CDR2 is SASEGT in the germline V gene. The CDR3 totals 16 residues. Deletions cut 8 bases from V and 5 bases from J, with 21 bases between. This CDR3 reads CASGGLTGLGTGELFF. The CDR3, as DNA: TGTGCCAGCGGGGGACTGACAGGGCTTGGAACCGGGGAGCTGTTTTTT.

The sample holds a few counts of this clonotype. This chain links TRBV6-1 with TRBJ1-2; TRBD1 might be the D (6 bases). This CDR3 region has 13 residues. Germline V CDR1 and CDR2: MNHNS, SASEGT. V was shortened by 5 bases and J by 7 bases, with 14 bases between the two germline ends. Written as DNA, the CDR3 is TGTGCCAGCAGTCGGTACAGGGTAGTTGGCTACACCTTC. Protein sequence: CASSRYRVVGYTF.

This clonotype was seen a few times. The V gene is TRBV9, the J gene TRBJ2-5; D uncertain. The CDR3 has 16 residues. Trimming pared 0 bases from V and 4 bases from J, leaving 16 bases between. In germline, CDR1 is SGDLS, CDR2 YYNGEE. This CDR3 is CASSVGPQRETETQYF. The CDR3 nucleotides read TGTGCCAGCAGCGTAGGGCCCCAGCGTGAAACAGAGACCCAGTACTTC.

This clonotype was recorded many times. V is TRBV5-1 and J is TRBJ2-3; maybe TRBD1 (6 bases). The CDR3 length is 14 residues. The V end was cut by 2 bases, the J end by 3 bases, with 10 bases between. Per germline, CDR1 SGHRS and CDR2 YFSETQ. The CDR3 sequence: CASSLKGDTDTQYF. As DNA, the CDR3 is TGCGCCAGCAGCTTAAAGGGGGATACAGATACGCAGTATTTT.

This clonotype was picked up a small number of times. The gene calls are TRBV4-2 and TRBJ1-2; D gene ambiguous. The CDR3 is 14 residues long. V was trimmed by 6 bases and J by 7 bases, leaving 18 bases between them. Germline assignment: CDR1 LGHNA and CDR2 YNFKEQ. CDR3 residues: CASSQRAERAGYTF. The CDR3 nucleotides read TGTGCCAGCAGTCAACGGGCAGAGAGGGCTGGCTACACCTTC.

This clonotype appeared a few times. The J gene is TRBJ2-7, the V gene TRBV19; D might be TRBD2 (5 bases). Per germline, CDR1 LNHDA and CDR2 SQIVND (reference sequence). V lost 0 bases and J 9 bases, leaving 15 bases between the germline ends. This CDR3 region has 14 residues. The CDR3 DNA reads TGTGCCAGTAGTATAGATCCAGCGAGAAGCGGGCAGTACTTC. It yields the protein CASSIDPARSGQYF.

The rearrangement uses TRBV5-1 and TRBJ1-5, with D uncertain. Deletions cut 4 bases from V and 2 bases from J, with 13 bases between. CDR1 and CDR2 (germline): SGHRS, YFSETQ. The CDR3 runs 15 residues. The CDR3 sequence is CASSPAPVGNQPQHF. The CDR3 DNA sequence: TGCGCCAGCAGCCCAGCCCCGGTGGGCAATCAGCCCCAGCATTTT.

The V gene is TRBV12-5, the J gene TRBJ2-7, with D possibly matching TRBD1 (7 bases). The CDR3 runs 21 residues. V dropped 2 bases and J dropped 3 bases, with 32 bases sitting between them. Germline-derived CDR1 and CDR2 are LGHNT and FRNRAP. This chain's CDR3 is CASGLWKTGTAGAGEIYEQYV. The CDR3 nucleotides are TGTGCTAGTGGTTTGTGGAAGACCGGGACAGCGGGTGCCGGTGAAATCTACGAGCAGTACGTC.

The gene calls are TRBV2 and TRBJ1-3, with D unclear. CDR3 length: 14 amino acids. The V gene's germline CDR1 is SNHLY and CDR2 FYNNEI. The ends were cut back, 7 bases at V and 0 bases at J, with 10 bases in the middle. The CDR3: CASKAGFSGNTIYF. CDR3 DNA sequence: TGTGCCAGCAAGGCGGGTTTCTCTGGAAACACCATATATTTT.

A few counts support this clonotype. The V gene is TRBV5-6, the J gene TRBJ1-1; D is unresolved. Trimming took 1 base from V and 5 from J, leaving 18 bases between them. CDR1 and CDR2 (germline): SGHDT, YYEEEE. The CDR3 length is 16 residues. As DNA, the CDR3 is TGTGCCAGCAGCTTGCAACGGTCCCGAGAATGGACTGAAGCTTTCTTT. It codes for CASSLQRSREWTEAFF. The full variable domain, rest sourced from reference TRBV5-6 and TRBJ1-1, is DAGVTQSPTHLIKTRGQQVTLRCSPKSGHDTVSWYQQALGQGPQFIFQYYEEEERQRGNFPDRFSGHQFPNYSSELNVNALLLGDSALYLCASSLQRSREWTEAFFGQGTRLTVV.

This clonotype was detected only a few times. The rearrangement links TRBV20-1 to TRBJ2-1; D may match TRBD1 or TRBD2 (5 bases each). Trimming shortened V by 2 bases and J by 3 bases, and 14 bases separated the two germline ends. This CDR3 has 15 residues. Per the germline V gene, CDR1 is DFQATT and CDR2 is SNEGSKA (reference sequence). CDR3 bases: TGCAGTGCTAGACCCCAGGGAGTCAGCTACAATGAGCAGTTCTTC. Translation gives CSARPQGVSYNEQFF.

This clonotype was observed once. The J gene is TRBJ2-6, the V gene TRBV20-1; D is unclear. The CDR3 is made up of 17 amino acids. V dropped 6 bases and J dropped 1 base, with 19 bases sitting between them. The germline CDR1 and CDR2 sequences are DFQATT and SNEGSKA (reference sequence). In DNA form, the CDR3 reads TGCAGTGCGAGCGACGGAAAGGGCTTGTCTGGGGCCAACGTCCTGACTTTC. Translated: CSASDGKGLSGANVLTF.

The sample holds many counts of this clonotype. The chain couples TRBV7-9 to TRBJ2-3; no clear D gene. The V and J ends lost 5 bases and 2 bases respectively, with 11 bases between them. Germline V gene sequence: CDR1 SEHNR, CDR2 FQNEAQ (reference sequence). This CDR3 has 14 residues. The CDR3 nucleotides are TGTGCCAGCAGCCGGAACTCCGACACAGATACGCAGTATTTT. Protein sequence: CASSRNSDTDTQYF. Full variable domain (remainder filled in from reference TRBV7-9 and TRBJ2-3): DTGVSQNPRHKITKRGQNVTFRCDPISEHNRLYWYRQTLGQGPEFLTYFQNEAQLEKSRLLSDRFSAERPKGSFSTLEIQRTEQGDSAMYLCASSRNSDTDTQYFGPGTRLTVL.

The J gene is TRBJ2-7, the V gene TRBV7-8, with TRBD1 as a possible D gene (6 bases). Trimming left V 5 bases short and J 2 bases short, with 16 bases between. CDR1 is SGHVS, CDR2 FQNEAQ, per germline. The length of the CDR3 is 15 residues. In DNA, the CDR3 is TGTGCCAGCAGCGAAAAGCGACAGGAACCCTACGAGCAGTACGTC. It translates to CASSEKRQEPYEQYV.

V is TRBV5-1 and J is TRBJ2-5, with D possibly matching TRBD2 (5 bases). Germline CDR1 is SGHRS and CDR2 is YFSETQ. Trimming took off 7 bases at V and 1 base at J, with 17 bases between the two ends. This CDR3 has 15 residues. CDR3 amino acids: CASAEGSAFQETQYF. DNA of the CDR3: TGCGCCAGCGCCGAGGGAAGCGCCTTCCAAGAGACCCAGTACTTC.

The J gene is TRBJ1-2, the V gene TRBV9; D is unclear. This CDR3 has 15 amino acids. The V gene's germline CDR1 is SGDLS and CDR2 YYNGEE. Trimming stripped 0 bases from V and 3 bases from J, with 12 bases between. CDR3 amino acids: CASSVDAGGYYGYTF. For the CDR3, the DNA is TGTGCCAGCAGCGTAGACGCGGGTGGATACTATGGCTACACCTTC.

This clonotype showed up just a few times. The chain combines TRBV6-2 or TRBV6-3 with TRBJ2-1; 8 bases match TRBD2. Germline CDR1 and CDR2: MNHEY and SVGEGT. The CDR3 is 16 residues long. Trimming at V came to 4 bases and at J to 0 bases, leaving 5 bases not matched to a gene. The CDR3 spells CASSFSGALSYNEQFF. DNA of the CDR3: TGTGCCAGCAGTTTTAGCGGGGCCCTCTCCTACAATGAGCAGTTCTTC.